A selection of T cell receptor beta chains follows, all from one sample in a study of blood T cell repertoires in COVID-19. The assay was immunoSEQ multiplex PCR, and TCRdb's table has in-frame clones only and misses some. The sample shows roughly 59,000 clones, approximately 79% of them seen only once. Sequenced sample: peripheral blood. Receptors were obtained from a human donor in a cohort sampled during active COVID-19. CDR3s include the opening cysteine and the closing phenylalanine or tryptophan. Each record gives: D gene, V gene, J gene, clone size, CDR3 protein, CDR3 DNA. A D gene is named only where the DNA matches it firmly. The listing skips clone size in some rows; elsewhere it reads once, few, many or a size class.

d_call: TRBD2; v_call: TRBV4-3; j_call: TRBJ2-5; clone_size: .; cdr3_aa: CASSQDFGREGETQYF; cdr3_nt: TGCGCCAGCAGCCAAGATTTTGGAAGGGAGGGAGAGACCCAGTACTTC
d_call: .; v_call: TRBV19; j_call: TRBJ1-5; clone_size: .; cdr3_aa: CASSISWQVGGQPQHF; cdr3_nt: TGTGCCAGTAGTATATCGTGGCAGGTAGGTGGACAGCCCCAGCATTTT
d_call: TRBD1; v_call: TRBV28; j_call: TRBJ1-4; clone_size: .; cdr3_aa: CASTLGTGWEKLFF; cdr3_nt: TGTGCCAGCACCCTGGGGACAGGGTGGGAAAAACTGTTTTTT
d_call: TRBD2; v_call: TRBV3-1/TRBV3-2; j_call: TRBJ2-7; clone_size: .; cdr3_aa: CASSQDPPLDLAGGLYEQYF; cdr3_nt: TGTGCCAGCAGCCAAGATCCCCCCTTGGATTTAGCGGGAGGGCTCTACGAGCAGTACTTC
d_call: TRBD2; v_call: TRBV28; j_call: TRBJ2-3; clone_size: .; cdr3_aa: CASSGRPLSTDTQYF; cdr3_nt: TGTGCCAGCAGCGGGAGGCCCCTTAGCACAGATACGCAGTATTTT
d_call: .; v_call: TRBV3-1/TRBV3-2; j_call: TRBJ2-2; clone_size: .; cdr3_aa: CASSPQDWNTGELFF; cdr3_nt: TGTGCCAGCAGCCCCCAGGACTGGAACACCGGGGAGCTGTTTTTT
d_call: .; v_call: TRBV30; j_call: TRBJ1-5; clone_size: .; cdr3_aa: CAWNKGSNQPQHF; cdr3_nt: TGTGCCTGGAACAAGGGGAGCAATCAGCCCCAGCATTTT
d_call: .; v_call: TRBV19; j_call: TRBJ2-5; clone_size: .; cdr3_aa: CASSIPAEQETQYF; cdr3_nt: TGTGCCAGTAGTATTCCGGCGGAACAAGAGACCCAGTACTTC
d_call: .; v_call: TRBV28; j_call: TRBJ2-7; clone_size: .; cdr3_aa: CASSFQKTYEQYF; cdr3_nt: TGTGCCAGCAGTTTTCAAAAAACCTACGAGCAGTACTTC
d_call: .; v_call: TRBV7-2; j_call: TRBJ1-1; clone_size: few; cdr3_aa: CASSLWRNTEAFF; cdr3_nt: TGTGCCAGCAGCTTATGGAGGAACACTGAAGCTTTCTTT
d_call: .; v_call: TRBV28; j_call: TRBJ2-3; clone_size: .; cdr3_aa: CASSFGQGIGTDTQYF; cdr3_nt: TGTGCCAGCAGTTTTGGGCAGGGAATTGGCACAGATACGCAGTATTTT
d_call: .; v_call: TRBV10-2; j_call: TRBJ2-5; clone_size: .; cdr3_aa: CASRTGGGETQYF; cdr3_nt: TGCGCCAGCCGGACAGGAGGGGGAGAGACCCAGTACTTC
d_call: TRBD2; v_call: TRBV7-3; j_call: TRBJ2-3; clone_size: .; cdr3_aa: CASSFKVSGGSMDTQYF; cdr3_nt: TGTGCCAGCAGCTTTAAGGTTAGCGGGGGGTCGATGGATACGCAGTATTTT
d_call: TRBD1; v_call: TRBV27; j_call: TRBJ2-2; clone_size: .; cdr3_aa: CASSPGQLGPGELFF; cdr3_nt: TGTGCCAGCAGCCCGGGACAGCTCGGCCCCGGGGAGCTGTTTTTT
d_call: .; v_call: TRBV19; j_call: TRBJ1-1; clone_size: .; cdr3_aa: CASHKQGSNTEAFF; cdr3_nt: TGTGCCAGTCATAAACAGGGATCAAACACTGAAGCTTTCTTT
d_call: TRBD1; v_call: TRBV23-1; j_call: TRBJ2-3; clone_size: .; cdr3_aa: CASSRSGQHQYF; cdr3_nt: TGCGCCAGCAGCCGCTCGGGACAGCATCAGTATTTT
d_call: .; v_call: TRBV7-2; j_call: TRBJ1-6; clone_size: .; cdr3_aa: CASSLDRNSPLHF; cdr3_nt: TGTGCCAGCAGCTTGGACAGAAATTCACCCCTCCACTTT
d_call: .; v_call: TRBV19; j_call: TRBJ2-1; clone_size: .; cdr3_aa: CATMTRAGYNEQFF; cdr3_nt: TGTGCCACCATGACCCGAGCGGGTTACAATGAGCAGTTCTTC
d_call: .; v_call: TRBV7-8; j_call: TRBJ1-1; clone_size: .; cdr3_aa: CASSLQTVPNTEAFF; cdr3_nt: TGTGCCAGCAGCCTTCAGACAGTCCCGAACACTGAAGCTTTCTTT
d_call: .; v_call: TRBV21-1; j_call: TRBJ2-3; clone_size: once; cdr3_aa: CASTHRTDTQYF; cdr3_nt: TGTGCCAGCACACACCGCACAGATACGCAGTATTTT
d_call: TRBD1; v_call: TRBV28; j_call: TRBJ2-2; clone_size: .; cdr3_aa: CVTRQGSTGELFF; cdr3_nt: TGTGTTACAAGACAGGGTTCCACCGGGGAGCTGTTTTTT
d_call: .; v_call: TRBV19; j_call: TRBJ2-1; clone_size: .; cdr3_aa: CASSIALYNEQFF; cdr3_nt: TGTGCCAGTAGTATCGCGCTCTACAATGAGCAGTTCTTC
d_call: .; v_call: TRBV28; j_call: TRBJ2-1; clone_size: once; cdr3_aa: CASSSSLVWVKGDEQFF; cdr3_nt: TGTGCCAGCAGTTCCTCACTAGTATGGGTAAAAGGCGATGAGCAGTTCTTC
d_call: .; v_call: TRBV15; j_call: TRBJ1-5; clone_size: .; cdr3_aa: CATSRDRYSNQPQHF; cdr3_nt: TGTGCCACCAGCAGAGATCGGTATAGCAATCAGCCCCAGCATTTT
d_call: .; v_call: TRBV3-1/TRBV3-2; j_call: TRBJ1-5; clone_size: .; cdr3_aa: CASSQRYNQPQHF; cdr3_nt: TGTGCCAGCAGCCAACGTTACAATCAGCCCCAGCATTTT
d_call: .; v_call: TRBV16; j_call: TRBJ2-2; clone_size: .; cdr3_aa: CASSQSANTGELFF; cdr3_nt: TGTGCCAGCAGCCAATCCGCGAACACCGGGGAGCTGTTTTTT
d_call: .; v_call: TRBV2; j_call: TRBJ2-4; clone_size: few; cdr3_aa: CASSEKGPGKNIQYF; cdr3_nt: TGTGCCAGCAGTGAAAAGGGGCCAGGGAAAAACATTCAGTACTTC
d_call: TRBD1; v_call: TRBV28; j_call: TRBJ1-5; clone_size: few; cdr3_aa: CASSFDREVDQPQHF; cdr3_nt: TGTGCCAGCAGTTTCGACAGGGAGGTCGATCAGCCCCAGCATTTT
d_call: TRBD1; v_call: TRBV5-1; j_call: TRBJ1-1; clone_size: .; cdr3_aa: CASSSYRGLVNTEAFF; cdr3_nt: TGCGCCAGCAGCTCTTACAGGGGATTAGTGAACACTGAAGCTTTCTTT
d_call: .; v_call: TRBV14; j_call: TRBJ2-1; clone_size: few; cdr3_aa: CASSQRSGSFSSYNEQFF; cdr3_nt: TGTGCCAGCAGCCAACGTTCGGGGTCCTTTAGCTCCTACAATGAGCAGTTCTTC
d_call: .; v_call: TRBV28; j_call: TRBJ2-5; clone_size: .; cdr3_aa: CASSLPGGHETQYF; cdr3_nt: TGTGCCAGCAGTTTGCCCGGGGGGCATGAGACCCAGTACTTC
d_call: .; v_call: TRBV19; j_call: TRBJ1-1; clone_size: .; cdr3_aa: CASSGPGASYTEAFF; cdr3_nt: TGTGCCAGTAGCGGGCCAGGGGCTAGCTACACTGAAGCTTTCTTT
d_call: .; v_call: TRBV6-6; j_call: TRBJ2-7; clone_size: .; cdr3_aa: CASSYSGINYEQYF; cdr3_nt: TGTGCCAGCAGTTACTCCGGTATAAACTACGAGCAGTACTTC
d_call: .; v_call: TRBV3-1/TRBV3-2; j_call: TRBJ2-7; clone_size: .; cdr3_aa: CASSQSAYEQYF; cdr3_nt: TGTGCCAGCAGCCAGTCAGCCTACGAGCAGTACTTC
d_call: TRBD1; v_call: TRBV14; j_call: TRBJ2-1; clone_size: .; cdr3_aa: CASSHRAGTGSGLNEQFF; cdr3_nt: TGTGCCAGCAGCCACCGCGCCGGGACAGGCTCCGGGTTGAATGAGCAGTTCTTC
d_call: TRBD2; v_call: TRBV28; j_call: TRBJ2-5; clone_size: .; cdr3_aa: CASSFRGVGNGDF; cdr3_nt: TGTGCCAGCAGTTTTCGGGGGGTTGGGAATGGGGACTTC
d_call: TRBD2; v_call: TRBV5-6; j_call: TRBJ2-1; clone_size: few; cdr3_aa: CASSLLAGEINEQFF; cdr3_nt: TGTGCCAGCAGCTTGCTAGCGGGAGAAATAAATGAGCAGTTCTTC
d_call: TRBD1; v_call: TRBV5-5; j_call: TRBJ2-7; clone_size: .; cdr3_aa: CASSLDRGIYEQYF; cdr3_nt: TGTGCCAGCAGCTTGGACAGGGGCATCTACGAGCAGTACTTC
d_call: .; v_call: TRBV9; j_call: TRBJ2-7; clone_size: .; cdr3_aa: CASSPGGGFYEQYF; cdr3_nt: TGTGCCAGCAGCCCGGGGGGCGGTTTCTACGAGCAGTACTTC
d_call: .; v_call: TRBV7-6; j_call: TRBJ2-3; clone_size: .; cdr3_aa: CASSLGADTQYF; cdr3_nt: TGTGCCAGCAGCCTCGGGGCAGATACGCAGTATTTT
d_call: TRBD1; v_call: TRBV5-6; j_call: TRBJ2-7; clone_size: .; cdr3_aa: CASSFFSGLGTGVYEQYF; cdr3_nt: TGTGCCAGCAGCTTCTTTTCGGGGCTCGGGACAGGGGTTTACGAGCAGTACTTC
d_call: .; v_call: TRBV7-9; j_call: TRBJ1-1; clone_size: .; cdr3_aa: CASSLTGTNTEAFF; cdr3_nt: TGTGCCAGCAGCTTAACAGGGACAAACACTGAAGCTTTCTTT
d_call: .; v_call: TRBV19; j_call: TRBJ2-7; clone_size: medium-sized; cdr3_aa: CASSIRRASDEQYF; cdr3_nt: TGTGCCAGTAGTATTCGGAGAGCGTCGGACGAGCAGTACTTC
d_call: .; v_call: TRBV6-2/TRBV6-3; j_call: TRBJ1-1; clone_size: once; cdr3_aa: CASSPVTIRNTEAFF; cdr3_nt: TGTGCCAGCAGCCCAGTAACTATTCGGAACACTGAAGCTTTCTTT